The 21 T cell receptor beta chains below were found in one sample sequenced in a study of T cell clonality in common variable immunodeficiency. Study-wide results and caveats: Reportedly, TCR beta sequences from common variable immunodeficiency showed fewer deletions and N-nucleotide insertions.

Sequencing was performed with immunoSEQ multiplex PCR; in TCRdb, only in-frame clones are kept and a portion is missing. Sampling found approximately 8,300 clones, none seen once. Their target antigens are unknown. Sequencing was performed on peripheral blood mononuclear cells. The receptors were gathered from a human donor with common variable immunodeficiency.

This clone was picked up many times. The CDR3 end lies 3 residues beyond the end of the read and is filled in from the germline J gene. The chain carries TRBV7-2 and TRBJ2-1; TRBD2 matches at 7 bases. This CDR3 spans 13 amino acids. Germline V gives CDR1 SGHTA, CDR2 FQGNSA. V lost 8 bases to trimming and J lost 2 bases; unmatched junction nucleotides: 3. CDR3: CASGGGAYNEQFF. The sequenced part of the CDR3 DNA is TGTGCCAGCGGTGGGGGGGCCTACAATGAG.

By frequency in the sample, this clone is medium-sized. The CDR3 end is not reached by the read, which stops 3 residues before it; the germline J gene fills it in. The gene calls are TRBV23-1 and TRBJ2-5; D gene unclear. TRBV23-1 counts as an open reading frame of uncertain function. The V end lost 8 bases, the J end lost 5 bases, and 21 bases lay between the germline ends. The CDR3 is 15 amino acids. The CDR3 DNA, read in part, is TGCGCCAGCGTACCTCATTACGGTCCCCTGGAGACC. Translating it yields CASVPHYGPLET. The whole CDR3 sequence reads CASVPHYGPLETQYF.

This clone was counted ten times or more. The observed sequence ends 3 residues before the CDR3 terminus, with the missing tail filled in from the germline J gene. V and J are TRBV5-1 and TRBJ2-1, with 7 bases fitting TRBD1. The ends lost 4 bases at V and 4 bases at J; junction bases unmatched: 5. The CDR3 is made up of 14 amino acids. Per germline, CDR1 SGHRS and CDR2 YFSETQ. The part of the CDR3 DNA that was read is TGCGCCAGCAGCCCGGGACAGACTTACAATGAG. Translating gives CASSPGQTYNE. The CDR3 as a whole reads CASSPGQTYNEQFF.

This clone was recorded at least ten times. From the germline J gene comes the end of the CDR3, since the read stops 3 residues before it. V and J are TRBV6-1 and TRBJ1-1; D remains unclear. Germline V gene data show CDR1 as MNHNS and CDR2 as SASEGT. The CDR3 covers 14 residues. V gave up 3 bases and J gave up 0 bases, with 8 bases separating them. This CDR3 is CASSEAQLNTEAFF. The sequenced CDR3 bases are TGTGCCAGCAGTGAGGCACAGCTGAACACTGAA.

Ten or more counts support this clone. The sequenced part of the CDR3 DNA is TGTGCCAGCTCACCCCCAGGCCTAATGCGAAACACC. Residues: CASSPPGLMRNT. The whole CDR3 region reads CASSPPGLMRNTIYF. This chain links TRBV18 with TRBJ1-3; D is undetermined. The read comes to an end 3 residues before the CDR3 does, leaving the germline J gene to fill in the end. The CDR3 has 15 residues. Trimming took off 3 bases at V and 5 bases at J, with 14 bases between the two ends. Germline V CDR1 and CDR2: KGHSH, LQKENI. Complete variable domain (other parts from reference TRBV18 and TRBJ1-3): NAGVMQNPRHLVRRRGQEARLRCSPMKGHSHVYWYRQLPEEGLKFMVYLQKENIIDESGMPKERFSAEFPKEGPSILRIQQVVRGDSAAYFCASSPPGLMRNTIYFGEGSWLTVV.

This clone has a count of ten or more. The sequence runs out 3 residues before the end of the CDR3; the remainder is reconstructed from the germline J gene. The rearrangement uses TRBV18 and TRBJ2-3; D gene ambiguous. The V gene's germline CDR1 is KGHSH and CDR2 LQKENI. Trimming took off 1 base at V and 2 bases at J, with 10 bases between the two ends. The CDR3 runs 15 residues. The sequenced part of the CDR3 DNA is TGTGCCAGCTCACCACAATATAGTTCCACAGATACG. Its protein product is CASSPQYSSTDT. The entire CDR3 protein is CASSPQYSSTDTQYF.

This clone was observed many times. The read gets to within 3 residues of the CDR3 end, and the germline J gene fills in the rest. The rearrangement links TRBV18 to TRBJ2-3, with D perhaps matching TRBD1 (6 bases). This CDR3 region has 18 residues. Germline CDR1 KGHSH, CDR2 LQKENI. V was clipped by 6 bases and J by 0 bases, with 22 bases between them. CDR3 bases read: TGTGCCAGCTCTCAAAATCTGGGGGCAGCTTCTAGCACAGATACG. Its protein is CASSQNLGAASSTDT. The full CDR3 protein reads CASSQNLGAASSTDTQYF.

This clone was counted ten times or more. The CDR3 region is CASSTGQGVYAFF. CDR3 bases read: TGTGCCAGCAGCACGGGACAGGGAGTGTAT. The V call is TRBV7-3, the J call TRBJ1-1, with 9 bases matching TRBD1. Read data end 3 residues before the CDR3 end; the end is taken from the germline J gene. Germline-derived CDR1 and CDR2 are SGHTA and FQGTGA. This CDR3 contains 13 residues.

This clone was seen at least ten times. The read falls 3 residues short of the CDR3 end, and the missing part is taken from the germline J gene. The chain has TRBV6-1 and TRBJ2-3, with D unclear. From germline, CDR1 is MNHNS and CDR2 SASEGT. The CDR3 length is 12 residues. V lost 4 bases and J lost 1, with 3 bases in between. CDR3 residues: CASSAGTDTQYF. The CDR3 bases that were read are TGTGCCAGCAGTGCGGGCACAGATACG.

This clone has ten or more counts. The missing CDR3 end, 3 residues past where the read stops, is filled in from the germline J gene. The genes are TRBV20-1 and TRBJ1-2; D is possibly TRBD1 (6 bases). CDR1 and CDR2 (germline): DFQATT, SNEGSKA (reference sequence). The CDR3 loop spans 14 amino acids. Trimming cost V 5 bases and J 4 bases, with 17 bases left between them. CDR3 region: CSAPLKATGYGYTF. The DNA read from the CDR3 is TGCAGTGCTCCTTTAAAAGCGACAGGCTATGGC.

This clone was found many times. The read falls 3 residues short of the CDR3 end, and the missing part is taken from the germline J gene. The chain joins TRBV18 to TRBJ2-5; 14 nucleotides match TRBD2. Germline V gene sequence: CDR1 KGHSH, CDR2 LQKENI. V lost 3 bases to trimming and J lost 5 bases; unmatched junction nucleotides: 8. The CDR3 length is 17 residues. The CDR3 bases that were read are TGTGCCAGCTCACCCCGCGGGACTAGCGGGAGAATTGAGACC. Amino acid sequence: CASSPRGTSGRIET. The whole CDR3 reads CASSPRGTSGRIETQYF.

This clone was recorded many times. This chain's CDR3 is CASNDPGASGRYGELFF. The CDR3 bases that were read are TGTGCCAGTAACGACCCTGGGGCTAGCGGGAGATATGGGGAG. The chain links TRBV19 to TRBJ2-2; 10 positions agree with TRBD2. With the read ending 3 residues before the CDR3 end, the germline J gene is used to fill in that end. This CDR3 spans 17 amino acids. CDR1 and CDR2 from the germline V gene are LNHDA and SQIVND (reference sequence). Trimming took 7 bases from V and 8 from J; bases not matched to a gene: 16.

This clone appeared many times. The sequenced fragment ends 3 residues before the CDR3 boundary, so the rest is inferred from the germline J gene. The rearrangement links TRBV14 to TRBJ2-3, with 7 bases identical to TRBD1. V lost 0 bases, J lost 5 bases, and 11 bases stayed unmatched. CDR3 length equals 17 residues. The V gene's germline CDR1 is SGHDN and CDR2 FVKESK. The part of the CDR3 DNA that was read is TGTGCCAGCAGCCAAGAGCTGCCAGGGGGACCTGGAGATACG. This gives the protein CASSQELPGGPGDT. The CDR3 as a whole reads CASSQELPGGPGDTQYF.

This clone was counted only a few times. The CDR3 sequence: CASSLALKGGRQYF. CDR3 bases read: TGTGCCAGCAGCTTAGCGCTTAAGGGGGGGCGT. The V gene is TRBV7-8, the J gene TRBJ2-4; D possibly corresponds to TRBD2 (7 bases). Coverage ceases 3 residues before the CDR3 finishes, and the germline J gene fills in the end. The CDR3 is 14 residues long. The germline V gene has CDR1 SGHVS and CDR2 FQNEAQ.

This clone has ten or more counts. The missing CDR3 end, 3 residues past where the read stops, is filled in from the germline J gene. J is TRBJ1-2 and V is TRBV2; 7 bases map to TRBD1. CDR3 length: 14 amino acids. Germline values: CDR1 SNHLY, CDR2 FYNNEI. Trimming removed 4 bases from V and 5 bases from J; junction bases left unmatched: 7. CDR3 region: CASSGTGTAYGYTF. CDR3 DNA (partial): TGTGCCAGCAGTGGCACAGGGACAGCGTATGGC. Combining the CDR3 with reference TRBV2 and TRBJ1-2 gives the whole variable domain EPEVTQTPSHQVTQMGQEVILRCVPISNHLYFYWYRQILGQKVEFLVSFYNNEISEKSEIFDDQFSVERPDGSNFTLKIRSTKLEDSAMYFCASSGTGTAYGYTFGSGTRLTVV.

This clone has at least ten counts. The read comes to an end 3 residues before the CDR3 does, leaving the germline J gene to fill in the end. The V call is TRBV12-3 or TRBV12-4, the J call TRBJ1-2; D is undetermined. This CDR3 contains 15 residues. Trimming stripped 1 base from V and 2 bases from J, with 11 bases between. This CDR3 is CASSLGDAGNYGYTF. The sequenced CDR3 bases are TGTGCCAGCAGTTTAGGCGACGCGGGAAACTATGGC.

This clone was picked up many times. The CDR3 end lies 3 residues beyond the end of the read and is filled in from the germline J gene. The chain uses TRBV16 and TRBJ2-7; the D gene is possibly TRBD1 (5 bases). Germline values: CDR1 KGHSY, CDR2 FQNENV. CDR3 length: 12 residues. V was pared by 3 bases and J by 3 bases, with 6 bases between. CDR3 bases read: TGTGCCAGCAGCCAGCAGGGCTACGAG. Translation: CASSQQGYE. The entire CDR3 protein is CASSQQGYEQYF. Full variable domain (missing parts from reference TRBV16 and TRBJ2-7): GEEVAQTPKHLVRGEGQKAKLYCAPIKGHSYVFWYQQVLKNEFKFLISFQNENVFDETGMPKERFSAKCLPNSPCSLEIQATKLEDSAVYFCASSQQGYEQYFGPGTRLTVT.

With regard to this clone: The read gets to within 3 residues of the CDR3 end, and the germline J gene fills in the rest. The chain combines TRBV2 with TRBJ2-4; TRBD1 matches 8 bases. The CDR3 consists of 15 residues. The trim removed 8 bases at V and 0 bases at J, leaving 6 bases unmatched. In germline, CDR1 is SNHLY, CDR2 FYNNEI. The CDR3 sequence is CASEKDRGAKNIQYF. The part of the CDR3 DNA that was read is TGTGCCAGCGAAAAAGACAGGGGAGCCAAAAACATT.

Within the sample, this clone is medium-sized. Read coverage stops 3 residues before the CDR3 terminus; the germline J gene supplies the remainder. The rearrangement uses TRBV10-1 and TRBJ2-1, with 9 bases identical to TRBD2. The CDR3 length is 16 residues. Germline CDR1 WNHNN, CDR2 SYGVQD (reference sequence). V shed 0 bases and J 6 bases; nucleotides not matched to a gene: 6. CDR3 residues: CASSESGGGAFNEQFF. The CDR3 bases that were read are TGCGCCAGCAGTGAGTCGGGCGGGGGGGCTTTCAATGAG.

This clone was counted ten times or more. Read data end 3 residues before the CDR3 end; the end is taken from the germline J gene. The genes are TRBV6-1 and TRBJ1-2; 9 bases fit TRBD1. The germline CDR1 and CDR2 sequences are MNHNS and SASEGT. The CDR3 extends over 15 amino acids. The junction had 5 bases not matched to a gene; V was cut back by 4 bases and J by 2 bases. CDR3 DNA (partial): TGTGCCAGCAGTGGGTGGGACAGGGAGAACTATGGC. The encoded protein is CASSGWDRENYG. Given in full, the CDR3 is CASSGWDRENYGYTF.

A note on this clone: Sequencing ends 3 residues short of the CDR3 end; the germline J gene provides the rest. This chain links TRBV5-4 with TRBJ2-5, with 8 bases matching TRBD2. Germline CDR1 reads SGHNT; CDR2 reads YYREEE (reference sequence). The CDR3 covers 14 residues. V shed 5 bases and J 4 bases; nucleotides not matched to a gene: 7. The CDR3 spells CASRNGTRRETQYF. The CDR3 bases that were read are TGTGCCAGCAGGAACGGGACTAGGCGAGAGACC.